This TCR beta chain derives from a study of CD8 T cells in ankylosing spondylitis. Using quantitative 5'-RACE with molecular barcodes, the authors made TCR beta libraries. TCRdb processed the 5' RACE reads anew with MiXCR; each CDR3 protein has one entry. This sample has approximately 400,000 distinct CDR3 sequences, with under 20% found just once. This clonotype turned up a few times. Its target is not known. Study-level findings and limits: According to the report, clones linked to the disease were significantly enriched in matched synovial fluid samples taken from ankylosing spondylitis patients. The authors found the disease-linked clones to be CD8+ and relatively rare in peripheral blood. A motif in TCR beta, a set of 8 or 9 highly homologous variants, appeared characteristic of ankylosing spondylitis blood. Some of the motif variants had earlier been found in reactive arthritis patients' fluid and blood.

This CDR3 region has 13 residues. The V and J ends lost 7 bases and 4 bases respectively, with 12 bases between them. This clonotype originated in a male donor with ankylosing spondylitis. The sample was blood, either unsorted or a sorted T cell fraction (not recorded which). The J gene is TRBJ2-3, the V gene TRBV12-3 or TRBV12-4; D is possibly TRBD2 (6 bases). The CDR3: CASTGGKADTQYF. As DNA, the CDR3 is TGTGCCAGCACGGGCGGGAAGGCAGATACGCAGTATTTT.